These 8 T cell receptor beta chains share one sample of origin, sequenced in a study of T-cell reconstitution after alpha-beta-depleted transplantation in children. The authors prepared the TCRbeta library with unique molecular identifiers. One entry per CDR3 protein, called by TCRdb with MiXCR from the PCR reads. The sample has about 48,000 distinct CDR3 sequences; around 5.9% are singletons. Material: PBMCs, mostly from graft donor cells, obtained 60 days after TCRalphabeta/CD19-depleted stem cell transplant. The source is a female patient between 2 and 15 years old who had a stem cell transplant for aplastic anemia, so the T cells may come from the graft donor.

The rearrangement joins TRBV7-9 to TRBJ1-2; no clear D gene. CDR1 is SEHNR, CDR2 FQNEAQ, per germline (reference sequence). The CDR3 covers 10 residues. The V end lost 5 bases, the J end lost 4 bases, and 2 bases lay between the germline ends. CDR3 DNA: TGTGCCAGCAGCGCCTATGGCTACACCTTC. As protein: CASSAYGYTF.

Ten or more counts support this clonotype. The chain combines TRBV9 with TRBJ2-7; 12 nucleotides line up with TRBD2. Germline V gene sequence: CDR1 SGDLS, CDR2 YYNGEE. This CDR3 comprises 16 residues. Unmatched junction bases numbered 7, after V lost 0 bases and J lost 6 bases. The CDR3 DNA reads TGTGCCAGCAGCGTAGGGTCGGCTAGCGGGAGGGGCGAGCAGTACTTC. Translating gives CASSVGSASGRGEQYF.

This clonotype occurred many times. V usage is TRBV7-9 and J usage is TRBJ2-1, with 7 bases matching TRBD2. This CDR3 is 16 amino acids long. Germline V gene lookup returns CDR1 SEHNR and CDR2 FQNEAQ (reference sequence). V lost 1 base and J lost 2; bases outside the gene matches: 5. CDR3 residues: CASSLVGGRAYNEQFF. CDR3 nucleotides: TGTGCCAGCAGCTTAGTTGGGGGGAGGGCCTACAATGAGCAGTTCTTC.

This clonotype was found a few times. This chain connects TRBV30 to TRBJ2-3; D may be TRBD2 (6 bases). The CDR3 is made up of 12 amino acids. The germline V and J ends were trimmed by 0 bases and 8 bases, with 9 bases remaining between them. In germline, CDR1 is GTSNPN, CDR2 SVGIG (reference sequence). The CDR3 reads CAWSVGGGTQYF. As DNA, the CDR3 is TGTGCCTGGAGTGTGGGGGGTGGTACGCAGTATTTT.

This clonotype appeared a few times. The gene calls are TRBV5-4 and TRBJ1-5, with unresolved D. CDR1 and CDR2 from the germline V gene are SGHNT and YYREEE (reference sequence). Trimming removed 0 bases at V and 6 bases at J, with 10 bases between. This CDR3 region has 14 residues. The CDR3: CASSLGGVSQPQHF. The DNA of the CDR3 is TGTGCCAGCAGCTTGGGTGGGGTGAGTCAGCCCCAGCATTTT.

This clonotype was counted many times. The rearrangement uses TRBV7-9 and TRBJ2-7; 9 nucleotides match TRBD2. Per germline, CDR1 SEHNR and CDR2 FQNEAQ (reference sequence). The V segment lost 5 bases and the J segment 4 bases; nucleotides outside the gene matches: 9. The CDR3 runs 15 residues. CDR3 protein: CASSPPGSGSYEQYF. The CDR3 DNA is TGTGCCAGCAGCCCCCCGGGTAGCGGGAGTTACGAGCAGTACTTC.

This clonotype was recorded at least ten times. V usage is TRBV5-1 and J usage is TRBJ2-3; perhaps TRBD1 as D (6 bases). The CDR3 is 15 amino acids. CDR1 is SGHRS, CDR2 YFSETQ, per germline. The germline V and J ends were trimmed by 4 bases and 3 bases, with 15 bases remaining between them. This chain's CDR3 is CASSPDRIPTDTQYF. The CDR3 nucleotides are TGCGCCAGCAGCCCAGACAGGATACCTACAGATACGCAGTATTTT.

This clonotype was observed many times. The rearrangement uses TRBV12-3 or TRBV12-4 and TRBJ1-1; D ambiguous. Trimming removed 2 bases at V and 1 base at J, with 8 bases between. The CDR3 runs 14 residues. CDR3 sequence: CASSLRTPNTEAFF. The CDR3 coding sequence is TGTGCCAGCAGTTTAAGGACCCCGAACACTGAAGCTTTCTTT.